What follows describes a single T cell receptor beta chain. These data belong to a study of T cells in Graves' hyperthyroidism and ophthalmopathy. Uncontrolled infections, other autoimmune diseases, pregnancy or lactation led to exclusion of patients. Deletions cut 8 bases from V and 2 bases from J, with 15 bases between. Looked up from germline, CDR1 is SQVTM and CDR2 is ANQGSEA. The CDR3 sequence is 13 residues long. RNA transcripts provided the source from which TCR beta CDR3 regions were amplified. Primed by the HTBI set, a first-round RT-PCR was run on the TCR CDR3. TCRdb recomputed calls from the multiplex PCR reads with MiXCR, one row per CDR3 protein. The data show fewer than 750,000 distinct CDR3 sequences, with approximately 44% seen just once and around 7.7% held by the top ten.

The specimen was peripheral blood or thyroid tissue (not recorded which). This chain uses TRBV29-1 with TRBJ1-2; D might be TRBD1 (5 bases). This receptor was identified in a woman between 18 and 29 years old with Graves' hyperthyroidism. In nucleotides, the CDR3 is TGCAGCTTGGTAGGGGAAGAAAACTATGGCTACACCTTC. Translation gives CSLVGEENYGYTF.